The present entry profiles one T cell receptor beta chain with its context. The antigen is unknown. This sample was taken from a study of CD8+ T cells in alopecia areata. The study's findings and limits: There were also resident alphabeta T cells of normal skin sequenced in scalp samples.

V lost 6 bases and J lost 3; bases outside the gene matches: 5. This CDR3 contains 13 residues. Germline V gene lookup returns CDR1 MGHRA and CDR2 YSYEKL. Extracted from the samples, RNA was reverse transcribed into cDNA to serve as the sequencing template. Sequencing used immunoSEQ multiplex PCR; TCRdb keeps in-frame clones, though not all of them. The data contain 110,000 to 150,000 clones, roughly 53% of them singletons. The receptor was derived from a human donor with alopecia areata. V and J are TRBV4-1 and TRBJ2-7; 7 positions agree with TRBD2. The sample in question was CD4+ T cells sorted from blood, obtained at week 0. CDR3 in DNA: TGCGCCAGCAGAGGGGAGGGCCACTACGAGCAGTACTTC. Translated, it gives CASRGEGHYEQYF.